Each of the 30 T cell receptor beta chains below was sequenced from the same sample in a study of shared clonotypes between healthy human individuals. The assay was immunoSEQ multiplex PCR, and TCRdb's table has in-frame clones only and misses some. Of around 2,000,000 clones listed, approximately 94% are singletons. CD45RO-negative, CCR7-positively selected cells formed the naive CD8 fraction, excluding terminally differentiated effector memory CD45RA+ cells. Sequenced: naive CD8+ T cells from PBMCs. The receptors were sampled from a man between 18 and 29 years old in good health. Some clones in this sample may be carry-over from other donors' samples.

CDR3 region: CASSQEFSPRGTYYNEQFF. In DNA form, the CDR3 reads TGCGCCAGCAGCCAAGAGTTTTCTCCTCGCGGGACTTACTACAATGAGCAGTTCTTC. V and J are TRBV4-1 and TRBJ2-1; a possible D gene is TRBD2 (6 bases). The CDR3 sequence is 19 residues long. Germline loops: CDR1 MGHRA, CDR2 YSYEKL. Trimming cost V 0 bases and J 3 bases, with 21 bases left between them.

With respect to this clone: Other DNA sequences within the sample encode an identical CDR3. The CDR3 protein is CASSLGGMNTEAFF. For the CDR3, the DNA is TGTGCCAGCAGTTTAGGAGGCATGAACACTGAAGCTTTCTTT. The chain employs TRBV28 and TRBJ1-1; D call uncertain. CDR3 length equals 14 residues. CDR1 and CDR2 (germline): MDHEN, SYDVKM. The ends were cut back, 2 bases at V and 0 bases at J, with 7 bases in the middle.

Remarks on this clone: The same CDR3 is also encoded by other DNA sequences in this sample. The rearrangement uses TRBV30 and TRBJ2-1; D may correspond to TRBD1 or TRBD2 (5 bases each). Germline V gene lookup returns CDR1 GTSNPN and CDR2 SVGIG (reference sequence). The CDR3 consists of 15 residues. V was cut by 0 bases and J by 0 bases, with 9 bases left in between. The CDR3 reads CAWSVRGSSYNEQFF. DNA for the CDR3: TGTGCCTGGAGTGTCCGGGGCAGCTCCTACAATGAGCAGTTCTTC.

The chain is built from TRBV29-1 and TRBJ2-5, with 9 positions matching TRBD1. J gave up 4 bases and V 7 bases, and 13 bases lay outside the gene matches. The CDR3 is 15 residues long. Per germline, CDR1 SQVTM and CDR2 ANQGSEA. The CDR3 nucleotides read TGCAGCGCCGAAACTGGGACAGGGCCTCGAGAGACCCAGTACTTC. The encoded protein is CSAETGTGPRETQYF.

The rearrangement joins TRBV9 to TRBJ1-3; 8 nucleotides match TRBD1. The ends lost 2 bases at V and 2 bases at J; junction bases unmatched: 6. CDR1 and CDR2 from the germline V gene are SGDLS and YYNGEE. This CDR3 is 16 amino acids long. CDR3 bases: TGTGCCAGCAGCGTTTCAGGGGGCGCTCCTGGAAACACCATATATTTT. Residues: CASSVSGGAPGNTIYF.

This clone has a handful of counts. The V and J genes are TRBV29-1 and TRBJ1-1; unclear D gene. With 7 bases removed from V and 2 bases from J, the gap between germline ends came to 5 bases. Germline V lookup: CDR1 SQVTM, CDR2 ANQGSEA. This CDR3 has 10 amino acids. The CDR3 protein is CSATNTEAFF. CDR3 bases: TGCAGCGCGACTAACACTGAAGCTTTCTTT. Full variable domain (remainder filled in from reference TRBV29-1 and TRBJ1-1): SAVISQKPSRDICQRGTSLTIQCQVDSQVTMMFWYRQQPGQSLTLIATANQGSEATYESGFVIDKFPISRPNLTFSTLTVSNMSPEDSSIYLCSATNTEAFFGQGTRLTVV.

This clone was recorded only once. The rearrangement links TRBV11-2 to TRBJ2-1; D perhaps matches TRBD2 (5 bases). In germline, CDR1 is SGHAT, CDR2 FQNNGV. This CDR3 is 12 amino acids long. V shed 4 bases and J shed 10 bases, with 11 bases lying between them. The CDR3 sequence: CASSWGKREQFF. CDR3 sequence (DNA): TGTGCCAGCAGCTGGGGAAAGCGGGAGCAGTTCTTC.

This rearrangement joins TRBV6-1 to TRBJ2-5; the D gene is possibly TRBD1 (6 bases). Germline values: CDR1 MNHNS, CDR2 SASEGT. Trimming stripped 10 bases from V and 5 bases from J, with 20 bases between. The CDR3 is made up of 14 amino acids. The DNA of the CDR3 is TGTGCCACCGGCGGATCCAGGGGTGTGGAGACCCAGTACTTC. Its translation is CATGGSRGVETQYF.

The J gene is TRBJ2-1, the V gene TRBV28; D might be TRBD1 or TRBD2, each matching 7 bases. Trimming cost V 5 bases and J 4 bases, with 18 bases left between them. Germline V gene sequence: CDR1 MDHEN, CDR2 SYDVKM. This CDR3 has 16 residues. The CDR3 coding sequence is TGTGCCAGCAGTGCGGGGGTCGGCAGGGGGTACAATGAGCAGTTCTTC. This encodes CASSAGVGRGYNEQFF.

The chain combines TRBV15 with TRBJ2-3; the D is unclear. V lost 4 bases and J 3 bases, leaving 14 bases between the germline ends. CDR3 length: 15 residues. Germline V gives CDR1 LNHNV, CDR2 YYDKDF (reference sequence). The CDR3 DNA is TGTGCCACCAGCAACCTAAGACCTGGGACAGATACGCAGTATTTT. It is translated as CATSNLRPGTDTQYF. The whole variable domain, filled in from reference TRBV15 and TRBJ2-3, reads DAMVIQNPRYQVTQFGKPVTLSCSQTLNHNVMYWYQQKSSQAPKLLFHYYDKDFNNEADTPDNFQSRRPNTSFCFLDIRSPGLGDTAMYLCATSNLRPGTDTQYFGPGTRLTVL.

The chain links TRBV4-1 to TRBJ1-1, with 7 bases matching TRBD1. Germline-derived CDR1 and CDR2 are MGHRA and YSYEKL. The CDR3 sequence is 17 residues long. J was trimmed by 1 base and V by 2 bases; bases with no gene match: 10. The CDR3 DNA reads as TGCGCCAGCAGCCAATTCGGAGGGGGCGGCCCGAACACTGAAGCTTTCTTT. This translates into CASSQFGGGGPNTEAFF.

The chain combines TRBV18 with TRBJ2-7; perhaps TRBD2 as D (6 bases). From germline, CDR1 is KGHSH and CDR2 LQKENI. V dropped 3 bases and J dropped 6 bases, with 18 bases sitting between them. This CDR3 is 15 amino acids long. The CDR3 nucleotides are TGTGCCAGCTCACCCCCAACCTCGGGGGTTGCCGAGCAGTACTTC. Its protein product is CASSPPTSGVAEQYF.

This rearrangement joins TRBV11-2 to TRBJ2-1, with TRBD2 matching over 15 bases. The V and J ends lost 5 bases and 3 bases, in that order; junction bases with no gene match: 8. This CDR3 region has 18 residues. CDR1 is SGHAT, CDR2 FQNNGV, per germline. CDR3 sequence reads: CASSTRTSGREFYNEQFF. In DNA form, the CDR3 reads TGTGCCAGCAGCACCCGGACTAGCGGGAGGGAATTCTACAATGAGCAGTTCTTC.

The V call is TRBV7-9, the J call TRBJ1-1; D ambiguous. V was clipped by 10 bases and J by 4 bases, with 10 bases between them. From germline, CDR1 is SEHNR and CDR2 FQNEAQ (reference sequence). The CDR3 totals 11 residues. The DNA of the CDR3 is TGTGCCACCAGACATGGCACTGAAGCTTTCTTT. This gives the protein CATRHGTEAFF.

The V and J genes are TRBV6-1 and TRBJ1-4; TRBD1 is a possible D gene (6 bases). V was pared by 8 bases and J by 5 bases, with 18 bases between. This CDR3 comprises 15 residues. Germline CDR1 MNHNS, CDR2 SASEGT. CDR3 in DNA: TGTGCCAGCCGGTCCGAGGGGGGGGTAAATGAAAAACTGTTTTTT. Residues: CASRSEGGVNEKLFF.

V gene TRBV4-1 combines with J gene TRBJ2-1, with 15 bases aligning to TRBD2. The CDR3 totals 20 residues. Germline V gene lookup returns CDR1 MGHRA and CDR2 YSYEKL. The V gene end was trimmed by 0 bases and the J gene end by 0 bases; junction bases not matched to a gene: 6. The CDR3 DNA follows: TGCGCCAGCAGCCAAGATAGGACTAGCGGGGGGGTTTTCTCCTACAATGAGCAGTTCTTC. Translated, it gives CASSQDRTSGGVFSYNEQFF.

For the CDR3, the DNA is TGTGCCAGCAGCAAAGCAACTTCCGCTTCACCCTGGGGAAACACCATATATTTT. It specifies CASSKATSASPWGNTIYF. This sequence joins TRBV21-1 and TRBJ1-3. TRBV21-1 counts as a pseudogene. The CDR3 runs to 18 residues.

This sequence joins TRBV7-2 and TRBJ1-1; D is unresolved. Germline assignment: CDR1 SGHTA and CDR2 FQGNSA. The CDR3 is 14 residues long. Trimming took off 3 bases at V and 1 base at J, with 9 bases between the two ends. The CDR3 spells CASSFLTRNTEAFF. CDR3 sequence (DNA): TGTGCCAGCAGCTTTTTGACGAGGAACACTGAAGCTTTCTTT.

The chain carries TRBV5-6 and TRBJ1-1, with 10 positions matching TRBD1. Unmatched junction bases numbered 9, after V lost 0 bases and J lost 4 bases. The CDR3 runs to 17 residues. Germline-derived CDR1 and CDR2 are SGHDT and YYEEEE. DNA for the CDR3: TGTGCCAGCAGCTTGGAGGGGACAGGGGTAGGGGGCACTGAAGCTTTCTTT. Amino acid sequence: CASSLEGTGVGGTEAFF.

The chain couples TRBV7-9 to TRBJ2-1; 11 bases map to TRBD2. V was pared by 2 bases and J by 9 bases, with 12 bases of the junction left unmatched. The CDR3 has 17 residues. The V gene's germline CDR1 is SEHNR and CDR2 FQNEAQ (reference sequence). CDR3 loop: CASSLLLAGDWSGEQFF. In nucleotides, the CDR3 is TGTGCCAGCAGCTTATTACTAGCGGGAGACTGGAGTGGTGAGCAGTTCTTC.

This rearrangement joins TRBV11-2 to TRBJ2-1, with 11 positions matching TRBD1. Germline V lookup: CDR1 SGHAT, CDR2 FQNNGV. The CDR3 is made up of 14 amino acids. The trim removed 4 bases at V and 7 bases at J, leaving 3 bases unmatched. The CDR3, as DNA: TGTGCCAGCAGCTCCCGGGACAGGGGGAATGAGCAGTTCTTC. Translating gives CASSSRDRGNEQFF.

CDR3 loop: CASGSGTALRYNEQFF. CDR3 sequence (DNA): TGCGCCAGCGGTAGCGGGACGGCCCTCAGGTACAATGAGCAGTTCTTC. V usage is TRBV10-1 and J usage is TRBJ2-1; 8 bases match TRBD2. After removal of 8 bases from V and 4 bases from J, the junction contained 13 bases not matched to a gene. The V gene's germline CDR1 is WNHNN and CDR2 SYGVQD (reference sequence). This CDR3 has 16 residues.

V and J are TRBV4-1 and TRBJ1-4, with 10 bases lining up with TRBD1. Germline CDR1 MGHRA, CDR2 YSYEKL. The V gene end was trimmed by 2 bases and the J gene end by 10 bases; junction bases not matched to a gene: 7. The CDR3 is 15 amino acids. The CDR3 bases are TGCGCCAGCAGCCAATCCGACAGGGGGCGCGGAAAACTGTTTTTT. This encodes CASSQSDRGRGKLFF.

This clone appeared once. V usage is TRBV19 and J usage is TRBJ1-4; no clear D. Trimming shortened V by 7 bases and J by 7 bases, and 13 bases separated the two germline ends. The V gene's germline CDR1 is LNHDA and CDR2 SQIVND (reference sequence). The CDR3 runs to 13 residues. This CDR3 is CASISQAGEKLFF. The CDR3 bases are TGTGCCAGTATTTCCCAGGCGGGTGAAAAACTGTTTTTT.

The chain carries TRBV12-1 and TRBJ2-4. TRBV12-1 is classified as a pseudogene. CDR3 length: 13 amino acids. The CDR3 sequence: CASSFKAKNIQYF. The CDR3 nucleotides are TGTGCCAGCAGCTTTAAGGCCAAAAACATTCAGTACTTC.

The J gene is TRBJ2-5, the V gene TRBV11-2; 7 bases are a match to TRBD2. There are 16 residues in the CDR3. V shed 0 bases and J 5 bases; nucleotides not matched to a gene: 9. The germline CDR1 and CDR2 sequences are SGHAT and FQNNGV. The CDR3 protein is CASSLDMAAGEETQYF. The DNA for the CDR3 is TGTGCCAGCAGCTTAGATATGGCCGCGGGGGAGGAGACCCAGTACTTC.

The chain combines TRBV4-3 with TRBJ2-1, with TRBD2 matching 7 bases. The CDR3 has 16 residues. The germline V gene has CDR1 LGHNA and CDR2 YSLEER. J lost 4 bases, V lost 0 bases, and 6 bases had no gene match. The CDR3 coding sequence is TGCGCCAGCAGCCAAGAGTTCGCTAGCGGTTACAATGAGCAGTTCTTC. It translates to CASSQEFASGYNEQFF.

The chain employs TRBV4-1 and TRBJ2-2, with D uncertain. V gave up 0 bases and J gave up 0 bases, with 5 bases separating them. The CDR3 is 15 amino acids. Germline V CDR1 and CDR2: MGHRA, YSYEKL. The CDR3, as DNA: TGCGCCAGCAGCCAAGATTTAGCGAACACCGGGGAGCTGTTTTTT. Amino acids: CASSQDLANTGELFF.

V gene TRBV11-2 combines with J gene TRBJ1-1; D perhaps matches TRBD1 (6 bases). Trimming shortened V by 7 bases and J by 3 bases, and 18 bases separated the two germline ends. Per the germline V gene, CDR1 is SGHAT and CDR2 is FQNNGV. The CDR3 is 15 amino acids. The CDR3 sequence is CASKPGRAGDTEAFF. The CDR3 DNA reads TGTGCCAGCAAGCCCGGGAGGGCAGGGGACACTGAAGCTTTCTTT.

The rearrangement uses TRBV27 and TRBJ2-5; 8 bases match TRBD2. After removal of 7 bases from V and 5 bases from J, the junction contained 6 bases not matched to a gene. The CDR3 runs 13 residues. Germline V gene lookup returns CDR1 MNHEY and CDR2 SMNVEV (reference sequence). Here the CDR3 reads CASNPRGGETQYF. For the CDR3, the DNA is TGTGCCAGCAACCCCCGGGGGGGGGAGACCCAGTACTTC.